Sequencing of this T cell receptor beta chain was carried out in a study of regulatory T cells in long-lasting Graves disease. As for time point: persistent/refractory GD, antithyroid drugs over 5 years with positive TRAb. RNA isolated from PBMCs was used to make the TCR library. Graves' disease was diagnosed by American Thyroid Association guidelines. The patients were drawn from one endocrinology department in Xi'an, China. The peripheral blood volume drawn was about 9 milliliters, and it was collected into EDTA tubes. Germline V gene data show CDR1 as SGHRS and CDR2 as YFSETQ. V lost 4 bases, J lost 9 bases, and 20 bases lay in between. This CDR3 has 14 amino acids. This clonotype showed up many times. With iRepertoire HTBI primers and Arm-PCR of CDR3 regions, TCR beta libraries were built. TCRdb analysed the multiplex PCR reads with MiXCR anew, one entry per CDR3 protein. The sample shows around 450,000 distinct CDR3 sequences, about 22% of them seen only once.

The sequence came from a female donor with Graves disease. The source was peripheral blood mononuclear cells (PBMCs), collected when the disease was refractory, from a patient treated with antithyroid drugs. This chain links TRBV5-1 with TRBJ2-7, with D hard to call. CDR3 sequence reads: CASSGSSDGSRQYF. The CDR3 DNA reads TGCGCCAGCAGCGGAAGTTCCGACGGCTCGAGGCAGTACTTC.